This TCR beta chain stems from a study of control samples from healthy donors and cancer patients. TCRdb's copy holds only in-frame clones and misses some; the assay was immunoSEQ multiplex PCR. This table has just under 75,000 clones, more than 75% appearing once. Germline V lookup: CDR1 LNHDA, CDR2 SQIVND (reference sequence). CDR3 size: 12 residues. Trimming stripped 6 bases from V and 7 bases from J, with 10 bases between. This sequence was found in a woman aged 45-59 years in good health. Sample: blood. This chain uses TRBV19 with TRBJ2-1; D not certain. The CDR3 loop is CASSRAWNEQFF. The CDR3 DNA reads as TGTGCCAGTAGCCGCGCCTGGAATGAGCAGTTCTTC.